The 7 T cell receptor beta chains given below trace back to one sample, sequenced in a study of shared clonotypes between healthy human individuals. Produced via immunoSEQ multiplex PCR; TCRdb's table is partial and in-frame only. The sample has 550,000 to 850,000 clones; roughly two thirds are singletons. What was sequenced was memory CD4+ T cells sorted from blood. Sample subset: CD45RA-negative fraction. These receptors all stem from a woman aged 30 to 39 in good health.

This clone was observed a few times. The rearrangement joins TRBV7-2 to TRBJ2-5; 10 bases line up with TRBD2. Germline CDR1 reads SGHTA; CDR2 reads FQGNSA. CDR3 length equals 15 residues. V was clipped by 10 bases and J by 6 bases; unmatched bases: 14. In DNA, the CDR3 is TGTGCCATCTCTCCCCCTAGCGGGAGTGGGAAGACCCAGTACTTC. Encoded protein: CAISPPSGSGKTQYF.

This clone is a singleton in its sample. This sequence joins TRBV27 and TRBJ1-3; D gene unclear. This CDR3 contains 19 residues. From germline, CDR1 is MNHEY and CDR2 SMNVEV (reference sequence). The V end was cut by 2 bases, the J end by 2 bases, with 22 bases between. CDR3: CASSLKGIGPGVPGNTIYF. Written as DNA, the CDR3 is TGTGCCAGCAGTTTAAAGGGTATCGGGCCCGGAGTCCCTGGAAACACCATATATTTT.

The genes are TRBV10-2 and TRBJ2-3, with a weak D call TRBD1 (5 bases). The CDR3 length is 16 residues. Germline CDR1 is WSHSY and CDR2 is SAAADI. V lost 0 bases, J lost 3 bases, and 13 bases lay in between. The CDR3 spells CASSESTTGLTDTQYF. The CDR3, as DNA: TGCGCCAGCAGTGAGTCGACAACAGGTCTTACAGATACGCAGTATTTT.

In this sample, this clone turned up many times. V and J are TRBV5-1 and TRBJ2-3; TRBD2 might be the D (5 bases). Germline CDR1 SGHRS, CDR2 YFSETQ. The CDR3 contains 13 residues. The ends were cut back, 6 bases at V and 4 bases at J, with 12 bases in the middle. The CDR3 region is CASNRGSADTQYF. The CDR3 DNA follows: TGCGCCAGCAATCGAGGGAGCGCAGATACGCAGTATTTT.

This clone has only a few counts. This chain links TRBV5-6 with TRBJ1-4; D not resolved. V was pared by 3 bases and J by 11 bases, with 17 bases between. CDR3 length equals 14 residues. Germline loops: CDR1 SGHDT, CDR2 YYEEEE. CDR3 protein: CASSSREVSDKLFF. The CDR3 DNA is TGTGCCAGCAGCTCCCGGGAGGTTTCGGACAAACTGTTTTTT.

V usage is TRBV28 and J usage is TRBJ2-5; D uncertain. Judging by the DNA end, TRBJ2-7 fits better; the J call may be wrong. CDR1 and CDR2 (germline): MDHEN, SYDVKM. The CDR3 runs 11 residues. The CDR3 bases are TGTGCCAGCAGGGGGTTGGCCGAGCAGTACTTC. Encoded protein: CASRGLAEQYF.

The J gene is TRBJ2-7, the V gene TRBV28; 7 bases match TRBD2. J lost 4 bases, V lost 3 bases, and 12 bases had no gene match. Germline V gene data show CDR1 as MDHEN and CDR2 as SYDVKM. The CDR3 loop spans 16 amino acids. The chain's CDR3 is CASSFESGNRRYEQYF. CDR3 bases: TGTGCCAGCAGTTTCGAAAGCGGGAACAGGAGGTACGAGCAGTACTTC.